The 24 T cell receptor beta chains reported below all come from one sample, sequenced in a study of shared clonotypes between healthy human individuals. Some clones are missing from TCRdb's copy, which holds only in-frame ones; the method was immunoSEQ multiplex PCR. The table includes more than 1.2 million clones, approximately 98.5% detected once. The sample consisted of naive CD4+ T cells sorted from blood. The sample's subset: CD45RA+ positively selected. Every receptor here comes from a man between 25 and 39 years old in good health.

The CDR3 here is CASSLGRDRVRKELFF. CDR3 bases: TGCGCCAGCAGCTTGGGCCGGGACAGGGTTAGGAAAGAACTGTTTTTT. The V gene is TRBV5-1, the J gene TRBJ1-4, with 9 bases that match TRBD1. The germline CDR1 and CDR2 sequences are SGHRS and YFSETQ. V was pared by 0 bases and J by 12 bases, with 12 bases of the junction left unmatched. The CDR3 length is 16 residues.

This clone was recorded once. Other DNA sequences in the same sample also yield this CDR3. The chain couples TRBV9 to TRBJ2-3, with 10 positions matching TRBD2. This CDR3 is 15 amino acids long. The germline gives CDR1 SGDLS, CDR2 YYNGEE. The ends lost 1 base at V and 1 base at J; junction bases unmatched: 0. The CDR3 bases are TGTGCCAGCAGCGTACTAGCGGGAGGCACAGATACGCAGTATTTT. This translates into CASSVLAGGTDTQYF.

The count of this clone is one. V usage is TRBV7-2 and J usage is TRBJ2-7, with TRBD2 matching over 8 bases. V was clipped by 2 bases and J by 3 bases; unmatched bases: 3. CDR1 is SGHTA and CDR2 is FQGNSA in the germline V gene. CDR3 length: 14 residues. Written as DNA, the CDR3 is TGTGCCAGCAGCTTATACGGGAGGGACTACGAGCAGTACTTC. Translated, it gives CASSLYGRDYEQYF. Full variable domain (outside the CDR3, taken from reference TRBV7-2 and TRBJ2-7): GAGVSQSPSNKVTEKGKDVELRCDPISGHTALYWYRQSLGQGLEFLIYFQGNSAPDKSGLPSDRFSAERTGGSVSTLTIQRTQQEDSAVYLCASSLYGRDYEQYFGPGTRLTVT.

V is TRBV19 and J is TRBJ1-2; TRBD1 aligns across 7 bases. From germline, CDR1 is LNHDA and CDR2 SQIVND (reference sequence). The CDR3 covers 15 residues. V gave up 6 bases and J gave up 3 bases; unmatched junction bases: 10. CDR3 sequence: CASRNRGRVDYGYTF. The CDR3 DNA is TGTGCCAGTAGAAACAGGGGTCGGGTGGACTATGGCTACACCTTC.

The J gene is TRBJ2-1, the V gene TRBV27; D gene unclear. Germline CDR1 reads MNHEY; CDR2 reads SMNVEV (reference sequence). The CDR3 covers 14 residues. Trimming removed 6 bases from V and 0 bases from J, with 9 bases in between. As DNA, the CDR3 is TGTGCCAGCAGGGGCGGTAGCTCCTACAATGAGCAGTTCTTC. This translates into CASRGGSSYNEQFF.

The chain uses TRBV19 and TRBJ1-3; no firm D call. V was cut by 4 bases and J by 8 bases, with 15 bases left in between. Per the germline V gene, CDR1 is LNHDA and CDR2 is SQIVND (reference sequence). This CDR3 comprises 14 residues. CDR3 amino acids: CASSTTDTTYTIYF. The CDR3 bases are TGTGCCAGTAGTACAACCGACACTACGTACACCATATATTTT. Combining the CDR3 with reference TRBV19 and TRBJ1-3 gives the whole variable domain DGGITQSPKYLFRKEGQNVTLSCEQNLNHDAMYWYRQDPGQGLRLIYYSQIVNDFQKGDIAEGYSVSREKKESFPLTVTSAQKNPTAFYLCASSTTDTTYTIYFGEGSWLTVV.

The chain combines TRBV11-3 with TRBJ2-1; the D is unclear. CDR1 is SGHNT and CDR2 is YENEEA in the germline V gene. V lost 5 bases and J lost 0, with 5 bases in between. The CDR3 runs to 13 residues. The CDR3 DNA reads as TGTGCCAGCAGCGTGACCTCCTACAATGAGCAGTTCTTC. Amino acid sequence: CASSVTSYNEQFF.

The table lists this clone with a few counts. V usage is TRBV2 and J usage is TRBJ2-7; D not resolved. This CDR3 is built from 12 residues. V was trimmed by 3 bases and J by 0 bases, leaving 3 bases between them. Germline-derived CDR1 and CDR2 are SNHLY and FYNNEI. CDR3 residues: CASSDLSYEQYF. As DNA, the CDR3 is TGTGCCAGCAGTGACCTCTCCTACGAGCAGTACTTC.

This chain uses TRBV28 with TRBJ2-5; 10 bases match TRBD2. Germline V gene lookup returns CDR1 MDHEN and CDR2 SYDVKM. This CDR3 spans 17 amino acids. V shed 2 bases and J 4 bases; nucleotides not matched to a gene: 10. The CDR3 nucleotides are TGTGCCAGCAGTTTAAGACTTATAGCGGGAGGTAGAGAGACCCAGTACTTC. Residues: CASSLRLIAGGRETQYF.

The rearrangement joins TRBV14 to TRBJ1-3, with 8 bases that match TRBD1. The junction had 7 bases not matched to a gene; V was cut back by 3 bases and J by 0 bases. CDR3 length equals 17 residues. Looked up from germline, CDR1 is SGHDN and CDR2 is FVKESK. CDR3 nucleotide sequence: TGTGCCAGCAGCCAGATACAGGGGGGGATCTCTGGAAACACCATATATTTT. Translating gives CASSQIQGGISGNTIYF.

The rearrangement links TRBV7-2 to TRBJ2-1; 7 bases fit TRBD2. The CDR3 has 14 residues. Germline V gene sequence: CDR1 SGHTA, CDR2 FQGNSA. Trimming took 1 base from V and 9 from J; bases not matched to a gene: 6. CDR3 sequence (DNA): TGTGCCAGCAGCTTAGTACCGCGGGAGCTTGAGCAGTTCTTC. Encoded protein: CASSLVPRELEQFF. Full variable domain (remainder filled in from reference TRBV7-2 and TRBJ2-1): GAGVSQSPSNKVTEKGKDVELRCDPISGHTALYWYRQSLGQGLEFLIYFQGNSAPDKSGLPSDRFSAERTGGSVSTLTIQRTQQEDSAVYLCASSLVPRELEQFFGPGTRLTVL.

The CDR3 here is CATSRASGTQDQPQHF. The CDR3 bases are TGTGCCACCAGCAGGGCCTCCGGGACGCAAGATCAGCCCCAGCATTTT. This chain uses TRBV15 with TRBJ1-5; TRBD1 is a possible D gene (5 bases). This CDR3 is 16 amino acids long. Germline V CDR1 and CDR2: LNHNV, YYDKDF (reference sequence). V gave up 3 bases and J gave up 5 bases, with 17 bases separating them. The full variable domain, with the rest looked up from reference TRBV15 and TRBJ1-5, is DAMVIQNPRYQVTQFGKPVTLSCSQTLNHNVMYWYQQKSSQAPKLLFHYYDKDFNNEADTPDNFQSRRPNTSFCFLDIRSPGLGDTAMYLCATSRASGTQDQPQHFGDGTRLSIL.

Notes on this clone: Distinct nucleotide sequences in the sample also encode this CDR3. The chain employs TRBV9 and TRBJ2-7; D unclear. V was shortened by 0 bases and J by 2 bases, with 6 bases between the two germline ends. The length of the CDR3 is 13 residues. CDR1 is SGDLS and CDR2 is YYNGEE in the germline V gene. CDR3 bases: TGTGCCAGCAGCGTAGGGCCCACCTACGAGCAGTACTTC. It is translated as CASSVGPTYEQYF.

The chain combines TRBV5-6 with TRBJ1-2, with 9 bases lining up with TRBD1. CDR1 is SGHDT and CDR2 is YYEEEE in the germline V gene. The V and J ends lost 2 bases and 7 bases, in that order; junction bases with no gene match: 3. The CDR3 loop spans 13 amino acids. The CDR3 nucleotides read TGTGCCAGCAGCTTACAGGGGGCGCGTGGCTACACCTTC. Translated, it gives CASSLQGARGYTF.

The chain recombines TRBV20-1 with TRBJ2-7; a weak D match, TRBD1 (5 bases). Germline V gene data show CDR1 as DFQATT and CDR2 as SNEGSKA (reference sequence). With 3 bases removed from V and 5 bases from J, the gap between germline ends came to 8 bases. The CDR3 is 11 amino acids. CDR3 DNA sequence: TGCAGTGCTAGTATAGGGGACGAGCAGTACTTC. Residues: CSASIGDEQYF.

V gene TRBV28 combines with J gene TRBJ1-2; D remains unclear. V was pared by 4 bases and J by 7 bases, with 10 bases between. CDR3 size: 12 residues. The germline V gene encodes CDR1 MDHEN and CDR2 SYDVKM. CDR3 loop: CASSYPSGGYTF. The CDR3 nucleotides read TGTGCCAGCAGTTACCCCTCCGGTGGCTACACCTTC.

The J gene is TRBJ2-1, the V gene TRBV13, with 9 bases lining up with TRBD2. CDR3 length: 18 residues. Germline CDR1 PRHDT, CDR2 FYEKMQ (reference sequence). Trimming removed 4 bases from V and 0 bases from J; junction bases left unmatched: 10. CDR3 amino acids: CASSSAPLAGSSYNEQFF. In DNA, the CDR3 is TGTGCCAGCAGCTCAGCCCCCCTAGCGGGGAGCTCCTACAATGAGCAGTTCTTC.

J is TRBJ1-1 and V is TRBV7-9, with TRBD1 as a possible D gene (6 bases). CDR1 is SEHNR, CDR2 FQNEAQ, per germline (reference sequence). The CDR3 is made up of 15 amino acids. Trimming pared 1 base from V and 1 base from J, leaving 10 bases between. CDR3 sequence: CASSLGTGKNTEAFF. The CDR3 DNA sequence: TGTGCCAGCAGCTTAGGAACAGGGAAGAACACTGAAGCTTTCTTT.

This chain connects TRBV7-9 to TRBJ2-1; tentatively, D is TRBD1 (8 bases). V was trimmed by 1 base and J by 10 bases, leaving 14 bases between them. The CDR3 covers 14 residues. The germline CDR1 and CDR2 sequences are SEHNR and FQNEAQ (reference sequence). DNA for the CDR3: TGTGCCAGCAGCTTAGTAGGGGGGGACAGGGAGCAGTTCTTC. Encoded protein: CASSLVGGDREQFF.

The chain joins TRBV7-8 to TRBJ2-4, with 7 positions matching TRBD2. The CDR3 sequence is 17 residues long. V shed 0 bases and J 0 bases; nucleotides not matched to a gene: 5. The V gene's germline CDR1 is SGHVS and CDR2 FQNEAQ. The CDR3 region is CASSLAGGRLAKNIQYF. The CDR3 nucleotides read TGTGCCAGCAGCTTAGCGGGGGGGAGACTAGCCAAAAACATTCAGTACTTC.

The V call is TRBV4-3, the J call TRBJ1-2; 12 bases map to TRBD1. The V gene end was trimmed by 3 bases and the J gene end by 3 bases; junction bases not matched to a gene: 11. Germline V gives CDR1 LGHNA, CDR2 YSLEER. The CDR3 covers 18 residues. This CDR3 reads CASSHEYGGTGGHYGYTF. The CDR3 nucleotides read TGCGCCAGCAGCCACGAATACGGCGGGACAGGGGGCCACTATGGCTACACCTTC.

CDR3 amino acids: CASSLGRLTGRYGYTF. In DNA, the CDR3 is TGCGCCAGCAGCTTGGGCCGATTGACAGGAAGATATGGCTACACCTTC. The J gene is TRBJ1-2, the V gene TRBV5-1; TRBD1 might be the D (6 bases). From germline, CDR1 is SGHRS and CDR2 YFSETQ. The V and J ends lost 0 bases and 5 bases respectively, with 17 bases between them. The length of the CDR3 is 16 residues. Full variable domain (missing parts from reference TRBV5-1 and TRBJ1-2): KAGVTQTPRYLIKTRGQQVTLSCSPISGHRSVSWYQQTPGQGLQFLFEYFSETQRNKGNFPGRFSGRQFSNSRSEMNVSTLELGDSALYLCASSLGRLTGRYGYTFGSGTRLTVV.

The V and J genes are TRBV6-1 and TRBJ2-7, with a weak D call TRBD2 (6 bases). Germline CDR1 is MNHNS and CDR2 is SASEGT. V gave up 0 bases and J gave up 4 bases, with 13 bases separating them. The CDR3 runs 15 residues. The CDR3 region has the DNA TGTGCCAGCAGTGAAGCCACTAGCAGACTATACGAGCAGTACTTC. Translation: CASSEATSRLYEQYF.

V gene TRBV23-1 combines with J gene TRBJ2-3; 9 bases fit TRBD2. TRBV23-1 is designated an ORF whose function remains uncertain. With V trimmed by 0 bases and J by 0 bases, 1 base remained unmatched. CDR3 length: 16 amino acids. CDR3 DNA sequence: TGCGCCAGCAGTCAATCCGGGACTAGCAGCACAGATACGCAGTATTTT. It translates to CASSQSGTSSTDTQYF.